This T cell receptor beta chain comes out of a study of blood T cell repertoires in COVID-19 (dated by TCRdb to about 2020). Context from the whole study: Samples covering the acute and convalescent phases of COVID-19 were provided by collaborators in the United States, Italy and Spain. The material from the prospective study consisted of cDNA or gDNA derived from T cells, B-cell-depleted T cells, or PBMCs. Deeply sampled blood TCRbeta repertoires from subjects exposed to, actively infected with, or recovered from COVID-19 were included in the dataset. The repertoires were released in a freely available public database meant as a resource for research on the immune response to SARS-CoV-2. The samples were drawn from the first 160 participants of the ongoing ImmuneRACE study and from 950 to 1,500 subjects provided by 6 global collaborators. Nearly every sample came with metadata listing a de-identified subject ID, COVID-19 status, age in years and sex. Where available, HLA class I and class II types were taken from metadata supplied by the sample provider and were not determined by assay-based typing. General study outcomes and caveats: The quantity of clinical and demographic metadata differed by source and by participant and was supplied without curation.

TCRbeta CDR3 regions were amplified from genomic DNA using the immunoSEQ Assay, a bias-controlled multiplex PCR. On the authors' methods: Within the assay, amplification of reference gene primers was used to estimate how many nucleated cells each sample contained. To quantify the absolute abundance of each unique TCRbeta CDR3 rearrangement, sequence reads were collapsed and filtered. For each sample, productive Simpson clonality was calculated by taking the square root of Simpson's diversity index across productive rearrangements. In its TCRdb copy, this immuneACCESS table keeps in-frame sequences only and misses some clones. Where compared with another copy, unresolved V genes explain less than half of these, and the others have no known cause. V, J and clone size reflect that table, while D and trimming were determined from the DNA. The table for this sample lists a few hundred thousand clones; about 91% of them were counted only once. Together, the top ten hold approximately 15% of the sample.

Participants in the prospective study were aged 18 to 89 years, lived in some 24 United States geographic areas, and enrolled through a virtual design. Cohort assignment in the prospective study relied on participant-reported clinical history from a screening survey and a study questionnaire. Mobile phlebotomists in the prospective study collected whole blood, serum and a nasopharyngeal or oropharyngeal swab from every participant. Over a roughly two-month period, participants in the prospective study had the option of providing additional blood draws and questionnaires. Prospective study blood samples were shipped either frozen or at room temperature before DNA extraction. Here V drops 7 bases and J drops 3 bases, and the junction holds 5 bases not matched to any gene. From the cysteine up to the phenylalanine, the CDR3 has a length of 15 residues. CDR3 DNA is the only sequence kept; it has 45 bases, read in frame from the first base. The germline V gene provides CDR1 ENHRY and CDR2 SYGVKD.

Regarding this clone: Its antigen specificity is not known. Within one base of it there is no much larger clone, and no base qualities were kept.

The chain is assembled from TRBV10-3 and TRBJ2-2, with TRBD1 matching 10 junction bases. Material for sequencing was PBMCs or T cells enriched from blood (not recorded which). The TCR sequence derives from a woman in her fifties or sixties with acute COVID-19. The bases read TGTGCCATCACCCCGGGACAGGGGTACACCGGGGAGCTGTTTTTT. This codes for CAITPGQGYTGELFF.